This T cell receptor beta chain was sequenced for a study of T cells in Graves' hyperthyroidism and ophthalmopathy. Findings of the study overall: Among thyroid clonotypes expanded above 0.001, most also appeared in blood.

RNA transcripts gave rise to amplified TCR beta CDR3 regions. The TCR CDR3 was amplified in a first-round RT-PCR using the HTBI primer set. In TCRdb, the multiplex PCR reads were re-called with MiXCR into one record per CDR3 protein. The sample carries approximately 350,000 distinct CDR3 sequences, approximately 14% recorded once. For this clonotype: Its antigen remains unidentified. At one boundary the junction diverges from the germline segment, which might be a read error.

Germline V gene data show CDR1 as SGHRS and CDR2 as YFSETQ. The CDR3 totals 11 residues. The sequenced sample was blood. This chain connects TRBV5-1 to TRBJ2-5; D unclear. This receptor was taken from a woman aged 55-75 years with Graves' ophthalmopathy. The CDR3 nucleotides read TGCGCCAGCAGCGCTCAAGAGGCCCAGTACTTC. Its protein product is CASSAQEAQYF.